This T cell receptor beta chain was found in a study of blood T cell repertoires in COVID-19. The CDR3 runs to 14 residues. CDR1 is LNHNV and CDR2 is YYDKDF in the germline V gene (reference sequence). The V end lost 0 bases, the J end lost 5 bases, and 10 bases lay between the germline ends. Clones were read by immunoSEQ multiplex PCR, and TCRdb kept only the in-frame ones, dropping some. This table holds 300,000 to 400,000 clones, more than 85% found once. The V call is TRBV15, the J call TRBJ1-1, with D possibly TRBD1 on 5 matching bases. Sequenced sample: peripheral blood. The sequence derives from a human donor in a cohort sampled during active COVID-19. CDR3 protein: CATSREAQGTEAFF. The CDR3 DNA reads as TGTGCCACCAGCAGAGAGGCGCAGGGAACTGAAGCTTTCTTT. The whole variable domain, remainder taken from reference TRBV15 and TRBJ1-1, is DAMVIQNPRYQVTQFGKPVTLSCSQTLNHNVMYWYQQKSSQAPKLLFHYYDKDFNNEADTPDNFQSRRPNTSFCFLDIRSPGLGDTAMYLCATSREAQGTEAFFGQGTRLTVV.